This T cell receptor (beta chain) stems from a study of blood T cell repertoires in COVID-19. Overall study: The United States, Italy and Spain provided the acute and convalescent COVID-19 samples. T cells, B-cell-depleted T cells, or PBMCs supplied cDNA or gDNA.

How the authors handled the data: Estimates of nucleated cell counts were drawn from the amplification of reference gene primers. Only in-frame clones appear in the TCRdb table, and some are missing; sequencing was by immunoSEQ multiplex PCR. That table furnishes V, J and clone size, whereas the DNA furnished D and trimming. This sample has about 330,000 clones, with approximately 88% found just once. The germline V gene encodes CDR1 SGHRS and CDR2 YFSETQ. There are 15 residues in the CDR3. J lost 1 base, V lost 1 base, and 1 base had no gene match. Turning to this clone: Distinct nucleotide sequences in the sample also encode this CDR3.

Sequencing was performed on peripheral blood. This TCR was recovered from a woman aged 50 to 60 with active or convalescent COVID-19. The genes are TRBV5-1 and TRBJ2-2; 7 bases fit TRBD2. CDR3 sequence reads: CASSLSGMNTGELFF. The CDR3 nucleotides read TGCGCCAGCAGCTTGAGCGGGATGAACACCGGGGAGCTGTTTTTT.